The clone carrying this T cell receptor (beta chain) turned up a few times. As for time point: patch test 1, 2 weeks after DPC sensitization. Treatment specified: therapeutic diphenylcyclopropenone sensitization with weekly scalp DPC. MiXCR was run by TCRdb on the RACE reads, yielding one entry per CDR3 protein. The sample yields around 99,000 distinct CDR3 sequences, around 12% seen once. Germline CDR1 is MNHEY and CDR2 is SMNVEV (reference sequence). The CDR3 sequence is 14 residues long. Trimming removed 9 bases from V and 16 bases from J; junction bases left unmatched: 20. The entry originates in a study of human T cells and chemical hapten exposure. Whole-study context: Sensitization employed 2% DPC on about 2 cm by about 2 cm of upper inner arm skin.

Sequenced material: whole blood, taken in connection with sensitization to the hapten diphenylcyclopropenone (DPC). This chain joins TRBV27 and TRBJ2-1; the match to TRBD1 covers 8 bases. This sequence originates from a woman in her thirties or forties with alopecia areata. Some clones in this sample may be carry-over from other donors' samples. In DNA form, the CDR3 reads TGTGCCAGTATTATGCCGGACAGGGTAGGGATCCATTTCTTC. Its protein is CASIMPDRVGIHFF.